The sequence of this T cell receptor beta chain was determined in a study of CD8+ T cells in alopecia areata. Study in general: Patients remained on tofacitinib for 6 to 18 months and then went 6 months without it. Study-wide results and limits: Sharing of TCRs across patients appeared less clear than in mice, possibly for HLA-related reasons.

Once RNA had been extracted, it was reverse transcribed into cDNA to act as the sequencing template. Profiled with immunoSEQ multiplex PCR; TCRdb holds only in-frame clones, not every one. Among 200,000 to 250,000 clones listed, about 60% were seen once. As to this clone: Its antigen is unidentified.

Germline V lookup: CDR1 LGHNA, CDR2 YNFKEQ. The CDR3 has 15 amino acids. V was cut by 2 bases and J by 1 base, with 11 bases left in between. The chain recombines TRBV4-2 with TRBJ1-2, with a possible D match to TRBD1 (5 bases). Sample: CD4+ T cells sorted from blood, taken at week 0. The receptor comes from a human donor with alopecia areata. The CDR3 loop reads CASSQRKQVNYGYTF. DNA of the CDR3: TGTGCCAGCAGCCAACGAAAACAGGTTAACTATGGCTACACCTTC.